The clone carrying this T cell receptor (beta chain) appeared a few times. Antigen specificity is unknown. One end of the junction is discordant with germline, which a read error may explain. The CDR3 extends over 14 amino acids. The hyperthyroidism was newly diagnosed and had lasted under 2 months; the patients were aged 18 to 65. Diagnosing involved the use of clinical symptoms, serum thyroxine and TRAb, thyroid ultrasound and orbital computed tomography. The authors took PBMCs from 7.5 to 10 ml fresh peripheral blood. These data come from a study of T cells in Graves' hyperthyroidism and ophthalmopathy. Study observations and caveats: By a 13 V-J model, ophthalmopathy was set apart from stable hyperthyroidism.

TCR beta CDR3 regions were amplified from RNA. The TCR CDR3 first-round RT-PCR relied on the HTBI primer set. TCRdb re-called the multiplex PCR reads with MiXCR, one entry per CDR3 protein. The sample lists 600,000 to 850,000 distinct CDR3 sequences, around a sixth occurring once. Sequencing was performed on blood. The sequence was collected from a woman between 45 and 65 years old with Graves' hyperthyroidism that later progressed to Graves' ophthalmopathy. The chain recombines TRBV12-3 or TRBV12-4 with TRBJ1-3; D is undetermined. The CDR3 sequence is CAISESVSGNTIYF. DNA for the CDR3: TGTGCCATCAGTGAGAGTGTCTCTGGAAACACCATATATTTT.